The clone carrying this T cell receptor (beta chain) was recorded a few times. Its antigen is undetermined. Trimming cost V 2 bases and J 0 bases, with 8 bases left between them. This CDR3 contains 14 residues. Germline V gene lookup returns CDR1 DFQATT and CDR2 SNEGSKA (reference sequence). No cell fractionation was done, so the repertoire covers all unsorted peripheral blood T cells. The record originates from a study of HIV-infected patients and healthy controls. Around 0.5 ug RNA was reverse transcribed with alpha and beta constant-region primers. Alpha and beta chain libraries were made separately by chain-specific third strand synthesis with multiplexing indices. MiXCR was run by TCRdb on the 5' RACE reads, yielding one entry per CDR3 protein. The sample includes 15,000 or so distinct CDR3 sequences, approximately 7% of them seen just once. Points from the study as a whole: CMV-associated CDR3s mostly grew nonsignificantly during therapy, while HIV-associated CDR3s declined significantly. The authors saw processing only sixteen HIV-infected individuals as a major limitation on generality.

Sequenced input: blood. The chain carries TRBV20-1 and TRBJ2-1; D is unclear. The sequence was collected from an adult in good health. The CDR3 DNA reads as TGCAGTGCTAGAACCATGAGCTCCTACAATGAGCAGTTCTTC. Protein sequence: CSARTMSSYNEQFF.